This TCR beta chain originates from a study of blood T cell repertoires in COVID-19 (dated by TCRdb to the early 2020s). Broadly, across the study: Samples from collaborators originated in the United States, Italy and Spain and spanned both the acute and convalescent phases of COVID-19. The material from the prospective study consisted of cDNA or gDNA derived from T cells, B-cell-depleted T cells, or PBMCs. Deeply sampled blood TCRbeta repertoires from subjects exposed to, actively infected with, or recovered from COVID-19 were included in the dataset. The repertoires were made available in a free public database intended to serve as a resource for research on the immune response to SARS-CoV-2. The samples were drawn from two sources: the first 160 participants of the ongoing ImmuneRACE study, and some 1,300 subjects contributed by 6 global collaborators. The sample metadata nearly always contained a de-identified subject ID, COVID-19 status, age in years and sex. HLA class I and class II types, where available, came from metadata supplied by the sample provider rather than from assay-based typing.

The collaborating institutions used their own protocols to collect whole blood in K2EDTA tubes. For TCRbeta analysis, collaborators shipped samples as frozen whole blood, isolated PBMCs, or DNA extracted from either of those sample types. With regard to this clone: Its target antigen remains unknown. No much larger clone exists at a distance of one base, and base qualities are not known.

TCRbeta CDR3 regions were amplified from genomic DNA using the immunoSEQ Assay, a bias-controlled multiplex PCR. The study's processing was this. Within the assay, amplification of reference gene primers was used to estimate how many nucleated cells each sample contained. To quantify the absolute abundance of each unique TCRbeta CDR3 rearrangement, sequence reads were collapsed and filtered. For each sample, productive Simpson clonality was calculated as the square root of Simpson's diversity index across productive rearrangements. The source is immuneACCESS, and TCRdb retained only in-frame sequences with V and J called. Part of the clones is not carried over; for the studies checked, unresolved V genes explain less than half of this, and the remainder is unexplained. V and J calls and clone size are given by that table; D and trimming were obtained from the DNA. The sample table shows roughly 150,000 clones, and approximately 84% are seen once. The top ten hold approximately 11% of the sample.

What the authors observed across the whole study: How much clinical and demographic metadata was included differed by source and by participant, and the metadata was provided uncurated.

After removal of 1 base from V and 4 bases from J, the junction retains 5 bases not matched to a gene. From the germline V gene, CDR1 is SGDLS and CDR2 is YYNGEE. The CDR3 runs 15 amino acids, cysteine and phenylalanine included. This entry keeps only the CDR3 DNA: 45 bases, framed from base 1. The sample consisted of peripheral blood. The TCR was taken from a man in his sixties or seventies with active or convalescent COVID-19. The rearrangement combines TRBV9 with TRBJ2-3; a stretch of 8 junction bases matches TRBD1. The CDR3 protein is CASSVMQGASDTQYF. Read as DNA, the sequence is TGTGCCAGCAGCGTAATGCAGGGGGCTTCAGATACGCAGTATTTT.